The text below deals with one T cell receptor (beta chain). This sample was included in a study of T cell changes during pregnancy in multiple sclerosis. Clones were read by immunoSEQ multiplex PCR, and TCRdb kept only the in-frame ones, dropping some. Of tens of thousands of clones listed, over 80% are singletons. The sequence was collected from a female donor with multiple sclerosis, enrolled in a pregnancy study. The source was CD4+ T cells from peripheral blood mononuclear cells, collected before pregnancy.

The DNA for the CDR3 is TGTGCCGTCCCTAGCGGTTCTTACACCGGGGAGCTGTTTTTT. Its protein product is CAVPSGSYTGELFF. The chain employs TRBV7-9 and TRBJ2-2; TRBD2 matches 7 bases. The V gene's germline CDR1 is SEHNR and CDR2 FQNEAQ (reference sequence). With 11 bases clipped from V and 3 bases from J, the junction kept 9 bases outside the gene matches. This CDR3 spans 14 amino acids.